This T cell receptor beta chain derives from a study of T cells after yellow fever vaccination (dated by TCRdb to about 2019). Looking at the study overall: The SMART-Seq v4 Ultra Low Input RNA kit was used to prepare libraries from fractions with low cell numbers. Bulk PBMC replicates and cell subsets were isolated from blood drawn at multiple timepoints before and after both primary and secondary immunization. To track T-cell clones before and after primary and booster YFV17D yellow fever vaccination, bulk TCR alpha and beta repertoires were sequenced longitudinally. Two healthy male donors, one aged 18 to 30 and one aged 30 to 40 years, made up the cohort.

TCR cDNA was made using 5'RACE template switching, a step that added a universal primer site and unique molecular identifiers. Priming for cDNA synthesis came from both the TCR alpha and TCR beta constant segments. Two PCR steps were used to amplify libraries, with sample barcodes and sequencing adapters being added in the second step. Sequencing of the libraries was done on either Illumina HiSeq 2500 (2x100 bp) or NovaSeq (2x150 bp). The published analysis was carried out like this. MIGEC handled demultiplexing of reads and collapsing into UMI consensus sequences, while MiXCR performed V(D)J alignment. Clonotypes responding to the vaccine were identified with edgeR on replicate PBMC samples, with the criteria of FDR below 0.01 and a log2 fold change above 5 up to day 15. Each bulk clonotype was labeled CD4 or CD8 based on which sequenced repertoire, CD4 or CD8, contained the clonotype at higher abundance. TCRdb's own reprocessing of the public reads used fastp at Q25 and MiXCR and kept productive beta chains. Records with the same CDR3 protein are collapsed into one entry carrying the most frequent genes and DNA. The V and J calls were determined by TCRdb, not by the authors. The sample contains approximately 600,000 distinct CDR3 sequences, 9% to 15% of them found a single time. Under 15% of the sample lies in the top ten.

With regard to this clonotype: Its recognized antigen is unknown. Per-base quality was not reported, and no clone a single base away is much larger than it.

In the germline V gene (reference sequence), CDR1 corresponds to DFQATT and CDR2 to SNEGSKA. Measured from the cysteine to the phenylalanine, the CDR3 is 14 residues long. Only CDR3 DNA is held: 42 bases, read in frame from base 1. The V and J ends are trimmed by 0 bases and 6 bases, leaving 11 bases between them. Points the paper makes about the study in general: The secondary T-cell response was found to be weaker but faster than the primary response, with a peak reached on day 5 rather than on day 15. A small share of clonotypes occurred in both CD4 and CD8 compartments, likely arising from convergent recombination. Because abundant contaminating clonotypes from the bulk population could be contained in FACS-sorted repertoires, computational filtering was required. Only a couple of donors were included in the study, so the extent to which the findings can be generalized is limited. After the booster, most of the clones that had expanded following primary vaccination were detected again (96% of CD4 and more than 85% of CD8), which suggests that memory was broadly maintained.

Per the publication, the treatment or condition label means: live attenuated yellow fever vaccine strain. At each blood-draw timepoint, two biological replicates of bulk PBMCs were collected. PBMCs were isolated from peripheral blood using a standard Ficoll-Paque protocol. TriZol was used to extract RNA from bulk PBMCs, CD4 and CD8 fractions, and dextramer-positive and dextramer-negative fractions. The material sequenced was PBMCs, taken on the day of the yellow fever booster vaccination. The sequence links TRBV20-1 to TRBJ2-2, with the D gene too uncertain to name. The source of this sequence is a young man who received the YFV17D yellow fever vaccine. The base sequence is TGCAGTGCTAGAGATAGGAGTGGGGCCGGGGAGCTGTTTTTT. It translates as CSARDRSGAGELFF.